This T cell receptor beta chain was identified in a study of cytomegalovirus exposure and HLA in healthy donors. General observations from the study: Compared with the roughly 670-donor mean, an Asian-associated ancestry cluster reportedly had fewer N-insertions, according to a later analysis. In vitro checks showed that a few CMV-associated chains really do target CMV antigens.

A multiplex PCR was run with 60 Vbeta primers and 13 Jbeta primers. TCRdb keeps only in-frame clones here, not all; method: immunoSEQ multiplex PCR. The sample table sets out tens of thousands of clones. Concerning this clone: Its target is unknown.

This CDR3 region has 15 residues. V lost 6 bases to trimming and J lost 5 bases, with 16 bases between them. Germline V gives CDR1 SGHTA, CDR2 FQGTGA. Specimen: PBMCs. This rearrangement joins TRBV7-3 to TRBJ2-2; tentatively, D is TRBD2 (6 bases). This TCR was recovered from a male donor in good health and CMV-seronegative. The CDR3 reads CASRLGGEGTGELFF. CDR3 sequence (DNA): TGTGCCAGCAGGCTGGGAGGTGAAGGTACCGGGGAGCTGTTTTTT.